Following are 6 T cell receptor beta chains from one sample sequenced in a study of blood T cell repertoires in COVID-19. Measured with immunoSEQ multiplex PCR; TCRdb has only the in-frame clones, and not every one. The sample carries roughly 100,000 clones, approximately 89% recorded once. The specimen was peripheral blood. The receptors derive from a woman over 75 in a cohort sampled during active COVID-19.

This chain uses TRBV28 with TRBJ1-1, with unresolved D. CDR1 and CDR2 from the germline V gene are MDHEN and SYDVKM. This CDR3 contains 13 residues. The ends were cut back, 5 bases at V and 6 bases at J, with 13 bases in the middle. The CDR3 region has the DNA TGTGCCAGCAGTCGACTCCCTTCCCCTGAAGCTTTCTTT. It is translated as CASSRLPSPEAFF. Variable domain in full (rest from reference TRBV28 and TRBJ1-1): DVKVTQSSRYLVKRTGEKVFLECVQDMDHENMFWYRQDPGLGLRLIYFSYDVKMKEKGDIPEGYSVSREKKERFSLILESASTNQTSMYLCASSRLPSPEAFFGQGTRLTVV.

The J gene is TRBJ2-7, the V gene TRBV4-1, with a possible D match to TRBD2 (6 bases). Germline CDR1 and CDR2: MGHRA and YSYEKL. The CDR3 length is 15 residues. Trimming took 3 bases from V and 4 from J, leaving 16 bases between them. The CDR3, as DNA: TGCGCCAGCAGCCACTGGCGGGGCCCGCCTTACGAGCAGTACTTC. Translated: CASSHWRGPPYEQYF.

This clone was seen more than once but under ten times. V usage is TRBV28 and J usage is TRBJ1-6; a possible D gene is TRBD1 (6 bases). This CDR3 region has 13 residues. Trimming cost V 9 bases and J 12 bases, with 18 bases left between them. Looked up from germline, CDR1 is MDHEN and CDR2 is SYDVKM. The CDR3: CASYRADGLPLHF. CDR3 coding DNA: TGTGCCAGTTACAGGGCGGACGGCTTACCCCTCCACTTT.

The CDR3 nucleotides read TGTGCCATCAGTAGAGACCGGGACACTGAAGCTTTCTTT. The encoded protein is CAISRDRDTEAFF. This chain uses TRBV10-3 with TRBJ1-1; D is unclear. CDR3 length equals 13 residues. Per germline, CDR1 ENHRY and CDR2 SYGVKD. V lost 5 bases and J lost 3, with 10 bases in between.

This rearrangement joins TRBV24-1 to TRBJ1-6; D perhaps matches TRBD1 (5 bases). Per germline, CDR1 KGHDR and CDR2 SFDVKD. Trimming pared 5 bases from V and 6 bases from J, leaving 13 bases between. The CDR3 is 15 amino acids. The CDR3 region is CATSAPQGGNSPLHF. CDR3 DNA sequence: TGTGCCACCAGTGCCCCTCAGGGCGGTAATTCACCCCTCCACTTT.

The CDR3 protein is CASTKDWLVGETQYF. The CDR3 nucleotides are TGTGCCAGCACGAAAGATTGGCTAGTGGGAGAGACCCAGTACTTC. The genes are TRBV6-5 and TRBJ2-5; D remains ambiguous. Germline CDR1 is MNHEY and CDR2 is SVGAGI. The CDR3 runs to 15 residues. The ends were cut back, 7 bases at V and 4 bases at J, with 19 bases in the middle.